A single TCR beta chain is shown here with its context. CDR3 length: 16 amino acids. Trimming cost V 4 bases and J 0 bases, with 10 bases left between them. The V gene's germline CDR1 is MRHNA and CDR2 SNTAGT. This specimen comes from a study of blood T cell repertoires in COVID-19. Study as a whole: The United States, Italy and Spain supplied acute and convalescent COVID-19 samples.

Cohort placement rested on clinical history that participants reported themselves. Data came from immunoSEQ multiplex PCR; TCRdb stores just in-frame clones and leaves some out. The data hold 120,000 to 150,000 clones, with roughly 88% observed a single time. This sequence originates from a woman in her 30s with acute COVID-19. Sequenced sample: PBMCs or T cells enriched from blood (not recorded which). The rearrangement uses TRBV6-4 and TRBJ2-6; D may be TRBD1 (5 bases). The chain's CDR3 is CASSGQGISGANVLTF. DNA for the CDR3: TGTGCCAGCAGTGGGCAGGGCATCTCTGGGGCCAACGTCCTGACTTTC.